Listed below are T cell receptor beta chains from one sample, sequenced in a study of control samples from healthy donors and cancer patients. The assay was immunoSEQ multiplex PCR, and TCRdb's table has in-frame clones only and misses some. The repertoire holds roughly 30,000 clones, with over 85% as singletons. Sequencing was performed on PBMCs. These receptors were collected from a man aged 40-55 years with colorectal cancer. The CDR3 runs from the conserved cysteine through the conserved F or W. D genes are given only for firm matches.

d_call,cdr3_length,v_call,j_call,cdr3_aa,cdr3_nt
.,13,TRBV5-6,TRBJ1-1,CASNAGWNTEAFF,TGTGCCAGCAACGCAGGATGGAACACTGAAGCTTTCTTT
.,15,TRBV9,TRBJ1-5,CASSVSGNSNQPQHF,TGTGCCAGCAGCGTCTCAGGGAATAGCAATCAGCCCCAGCATTTT
.,15,TRBV7-9,TRBJ1-5,CASRKTGQDNQPQHF,TGTGCCAGCAGAAAAACAGGACAAGACAATCAGCCCCAGCATTTT
.,13,TRBV5-1,TRBJ1-5,CASSVDSNQPQHF,TGCGCCAGCAGCGTGGACAGCAATCAGCCCCAGCATTTT
TRBD2,15,TRBV2,TRBJ2-2,CATRLAGGGTGELFF,TGTGCCACCCGACTAGCGGGGGGAGGAACCGGGGAGCTGTTTTTT
.,12,TRBV27,TRBJ1-5,CASSLREGPQHF,TGTGCCAGCAGTTTACGAGAAGGGCCCCAGCATTTT
.,17,TRBV5-4,TRBJ2-7,CASSPERRDSGVYEQYF,TGTGCCAGCAGCCCCGAGAGAAGGGACTCGGGGGTGTACGAGCAGTACTTC
.,11,TRBV6-6,TRBJ1-1,CASSYGPGAFF,TGTGCCAGCAGTTACGGCCCGGGGGCTTTCTTT
.,14,TRBV6-1,TRBJ2-1,CASSENPGVNEQFF,TGTGCCAGCAGTGAGAATCCAGGGGTCAATGAGCAGTTCTTC
.,14,TRBV7-9,TRBJ2-5,CASSLLAAQETQYF,TGTGCCAGCAGCTTATTGGCAGCCCAAGAGACCCAGTACTTC
TRBD1,16,TRBV6-5,TRBJ2-1,CASSYSKGQGAGEQFF,TGTGCCAGCAGTTACTCCAAGGGACAGGGGGCGGGTGAGCAGTTCTTC
.,12,TRBV4-1,TRBJ2-7,CASSQDDYEQYF,TGCGCCAGCAGCCAAGATGACTACGAGCAGTACTTC
.,14,TRBV9,TRBJ2-2,CASSAVLGSGELFF,TGTGCCAGCAGCGCGGTGTTAGGGTCCGGGGAGCTGTTTTTT
TRBD2,14,TRBV29-1,TRBJ2-2,CSVAGLANTGELFF,TGCAGCGTTGCGGGACTAGCCAACACCGGGGAGCTGTTTTTT
.,17,TRBV16,TRBJ1-3,CASSQLGSMSSGNTIYF,TGTGCCAGCAGCCAATTGGGCAGCATGAGCTCTGGAAACACCATATATTTT
.,16,TRBV5-6,TRBJ1-1,CASSLPTTSTNTEAFF,TGTGCCAGCAGCTTACCAACCACATCAACGAACACTGAAGCTTTCTTT
.,11,TRBV6-6,TRBJ2-7,CASSEGYEQYF,TGTGCCAGCAGCGAAGGTTACGAGCAGTACTTC
TRBD1,15,TRBV3-1/TRBV3-2,TRBJ1-1,CASSRSTGSFTEAFF,TGTGCCAGCAGCCGTTCGACAGGGAGTTTCACTGAAGCTTTCTTT
TRBD2,16,TRBV5-1,TRBJ2-3,CASSLELLAGIDTQYF,TGCGCCAGCAGCTTGGAGTTACTAGCGGGGATAGATACGCAGTATTTT
.,15,TRBV5-4,TRBJ2-5,CASSSPRSIQETQYF,TGTGCCAGCAGCTCCCCTAGGTCCATCCAAGAGACCCAGTACTTC
.,15,TRBV5-1,TRBJ2-5,CASSLAGMVQETQYF,TGCGCCAGCAGCTTGGCGGGGATGGTCCAAGAGACCCAGTACTTC
.,13,TRBV19,TRBJ2-2,CASPSGPTGELFF,TGTGCCAGCCCATCGGGCCCCACCGGGGAGCTGTTTTTT
.,16,TRBV7-3,TRBJ1-5,CASSSGSGAQGQPQHF,TGTGCCAGCAGCTCCGGGTCCGGGGCTCAGGGTCAGCCCCAGCATTTT
TRBD1,15,TRBV27,TRBJ1-2,CASNENGGRGDGYTF,TGTGCCAGCAACGAAAACGGGGGCAGGGGGGATGGCTACACCTTC
.,13,TRBV12-3/TRBV12-4,TRBJ1-6,CASSLGGNSPLHF,TGTGCCAGCAGCTTGGGAGGGAATTCACCCCTCCACTTT
TRBD2,15,TRBV27,TRBJ2-1,CASSFPSGGANEQFF,TGTGCCAGCAGTTTCCCTAGCGGGGGGGCCAATGAGCAGTTCTTC
.,14,TRBV7-3,TRBJ2-7,CASSRGPSSYEQYF,TGTGCCAGCAGCCGAGGACCCTCCTCCTACGAGCAGTACTTC
.,15,TRBV3-1/TRBV3-2,TRBJ1-2,CASSQVVTSQVRYTF,TGTGCCAGCAGCCAAGTAGTTACGAGCCAGGTTCGCTACACCTTC
.,13,TRBV6-1,TRBJ2-1,CASSEVGPEVQFF,TGTGCCAGCAGTGAAGTCGGGCCCGAGGTGCAGTTCTTC
TRBD1,16,TRBV18,TRBJ1-6,CASSPPGTGKGSPLHF,TGTGCCAGCTCACCACCCGGGACAGGGAAGGGGTCACCCCTCCACTTT
.,12,TRBV30,TRBJ1-6,CAWSTGNSPLHF,TGTGCCTGGAGTACGGGGAATTCACCCCTCCACTTT
.,12,TRBV29-1,TRBJ1-2,CSVETETYGYTF,TGCAGCGTTGAGACAGAGACCTATGGCTACACCTTC
.,15,TRBV3-1/TRBV3-2,TRBJ2-3,CASSPRDGDTDTQYF,TGTGCCAGCAGCCCCCGGGACGGAGACACAGATACGCAGTATTTT